The clone carrying this TCR beta chain was picked up a small number of times. The entry originates in a study of blood T cell repertoires in COVID-19. The CDR3 contains 17 residues. The protocol was immunoSEQ multiplex PCR, while the TCRdb copy is restricted to in-frame clones and leaves out a portion. The sample yields about 20,000 clones, 85% to 90% seen once. The sequence came from a man between 50 and 59 years old with active COVID-19. This sequence joins TRBV12-2 and TRBJ1-2; TRBD1, the D gene given by the table, was not confirmed from the DNA. TRBV12-2 is a pseudogene segment. The sequenced material came from peripheral blood. CDR3 nucleotides: TGTGCAAGTCGCTATCTAGACAGGCCCTGTTTGAAGAAGAGCTACACCTTC. This encodes CASRYLDRPCLKKSYTF.